These 24 T cell receptor beta chains were all obtained from the same sample, sequenced in a study of blood T cell repertoires in COVID-19. Clones were sequenced by immunoSEQ multiplex PCR, and TCRdb holds only the in-frame ones, with some missing. The sample yields tens of thousands of clones, around 84% seen once. The sequenced sample consisted of peripheral blood. The receptor source for this set is a human donor in a cohort sampled during active COVID-19.

The chain employs TRBV10-3 and TRBJ1-4; the D gene is possibly TRBD1 (6 bases). V was trimmed by 9 bases and J by 0 bases, leaving 14 bases between them. Germline CDR1 ENHRY, CDR2 SYGVKD. The CDR3 runs to 15 residues. The CDR3: CAIGTGFPTNEKLFF. The DNA of the CDR3 is TGTGCCATTGGTACAGGGTTCCCAACTAATGAAAAACTGTTTTTT.

The gene calls are TRBV5-1 and TRBJ1-4; a weak D match, TRBD1 (5 bases). The length of the CDR3 is 14 residues. The germline V gene encodes CDR1 SGHRS and CDR2 YFSETQ. Trimming took 5 bases from V and 5 from J, leaving 13 bases between them. CDR3 DNA sequence: TGCGCCAGCAGTTCCGGACCAGGGAATGAAAAACTGTTTTTT. Protein product: CASSSGPGNEKLFF.

The chain carries TRBV5-6 and TRBJ2-5; no definite D call. Per the germline V gene, CDR1 is SGHDT and CDR2 is YYEEEE. This CDR3 is built from 13 residues. The V gene lost 1 base and the J gene lost 7 bases, with 11 bases spanning the gap. CDR3 bases: TGTGCCAGCAGCTTGAATATAGCTGGGACCCAGTACTTC. The encoded protein is CASSLNIAGTQYF.

This chain joins TRBV5-1 and TRBJ2-1; TRBD1 agrees at 8 bases. In germline, CDR1 is SGHRS, CDR2 YFSETQ. J lost 5 bases, V lost 1 base, and 5 bases had no gene match. There are 15 residues in the CDR3. The CDR3 sequence: CASSLSGQADNEQFF. The DNA for the CDR3 is TGCGCCAGCAGCTTGTCGGGACAGGCGGACAATGAGCAGTTCTTC.

The genes are TRBV7-3 and TRBJ2-2; 8 positions match TRBD2. CDR3 length: 15 amino acids. Germline CDR1 SGHTA, CDR2 FQGTGA. V lost 6 bases, J lost 5 bases, and 8 bases stayed unmatched. In DNA, the CDR3 is TGTGCCAGCAGGCCCCTAGCGGGCGGGACCGGGGAGCTGTTTTTT. It translates to CASRPLAGGTGELFF.

This chain connects TRBV11-2 to TRBJ1-6; D is perhaps TRBD1 (6 bases). CDR1 and CDR2 (germline): SGHAT, FQNNGV. V was clipped by 4 bases and J by 8 bases, with 18 bases between them. The CDR3 contains 16 residues. The DNA for the CDR3 is TGTGCCAGCAGCTCATACCCTAGACAGGAGGATTCACCCCTCCACTTT. Translation: CASSSYPRQEDSPLHF.

The rearrangement links TRBV11-2 to TRBJ2-5; 11 nucleotides line up with TRBD2. The CDR3 spans 15 residues. Germline V gives CDR1 SGHAT, CDR2 FQNNGV. The V gene end was trimmed by 3 bases and the J gene end by 7 bases; junction bases not matched to a gene: 7. The CDR3 nucleotides read TGTGCCAGCAGCTTCACTAGCGGGGGCCCGGGGACCCAGTACTTC. Residues: CASSFTSGGPGTQYF.

J is TRBJ2-6 and V is TRBV3-1 (or the pseudogene TRBV3-2); a weak D match, TRBD1 (6 bases). The CDR3 is 16 residues long. Per the germline V gene, CDR1 is LGHDT and CDR2 is YNNKEL (reference sequence). Trimming pared 8 bases from V and 2 bases from J, leaving 16 bases between. As DNA, the CDR3 is TGTGCCAGCGAATCTCGTGACAGGCCTGGGGCCAACGTCCTGACTTTC. This codes for CASESRDRPGANVLTF.

DNA of the CDR3: TGCGCCAGCAGCACAAGGACAGCGTCGAACACTGAAGCTTTCTTT. Protein: CASSTRTASNTEAFF. This chain joins TRBV5-1 and TRBJ1-1, with D maybe TRBD1 (6 bases). This CDR3 comprises 15 residues. Germline lookup yields CDR1 SGHRS and CDR2 YFSETQ. V lost 4 bases, J lost 1 base, and 14 bases lay in between.

This sequence joins TRBV10-1 and TRBJ2-7, with a possible D match to TRBD2 (6 bases). Trimming shortened V by 5 bases and J by 1 base, and 15 bases separated the two germline ends. Germline-derived CDR1 and CDR2 are WNHNN and SYGVQD (reference sequence). This CDR3 has 15 amino acids. CDR3 loop: CASSPGTPLSYEQYF. The CDR3 DNA reads as TGCGCCAGCAGTCCCGGGACTCCCCTTTCCTACGAGCAGTACTTC.

The chain joins TRBV6-5 to TRBJ2-1, with TRBD2 identical over 8 bases. In germline, CDR1 is MNHEY, CDR2 SVGAGI. V dropped 4 bases and J dropped 6; count of bases not matched to a gene: 11. CDR3 size: 16 residues. CDR3 sequence: CASSFSSGLAVNEQFF. The CDR3 DNA reads as TGTGCCAGCAGTTTTTCTTCTGGACTAGCTGTCAATGAGCAGTTCTTC.

V and J are TRBV28 and TRBJ2-5, with 9 bases matching TRBD1. V dropped 6 bases and J dropped 3; count of bases not matched to a gene: 8. Germline V lookup: CDR1 MDHEN, CDR2 SYDVKM. The length of the CDR3 is 15 residues. DNA for the CDR3: TGTGCCAGCAGCCTGGGACAGGGAAAAAAAGAGACCCAGTACTTC. This sequence encodes CASSLGQGKKETQYF.

The rearrangement joins TRBV5-4 to TRBJ2-7; 9 bases match TRBD2. The germline V gene has CDR1 SGHNT and CDR2 YYREEE (reference sequence). Trimming removed 5 bases from V and 3 bases from J; junction bases left unmatched: 9. There are 15 residues in the CDR3. DNA for the CDR3: TGTGCCAGCAGGTCCGCTAGCGGGACCAGCTACGAGCAGTACTTC. Translating it yields CASRSASGTSYEQYF.

CDR3 in amino acids: CASSSQGGRETEAFF. In nucleotides, the CDR3 is TGCGCCAGCAGCTCCCAGGGGGGCCGAGAGACTGAAGCTTTCTTT. The gene calls are TRBV5-1 and TRBJ1-1, with 7 bases lining up with TRBD1. V was clipped by 3 bases and J by 5 bases; unmatched bases: 10. Germline loops: CDR1 SGHRS, CDR2 YFSETQ. The CDR3 is made up of 15 amino acids.

V usage is TRBV5-8 and J usage is TRBJ2-5, with D perhaps matching TRBD2 (5 bases). With 1 base removed from V and 2 bases from J, the gap between germline ends came to 18 bases. The CDR3 sequence is 17 residues long. Germline lookup yields CDR1 SGHTS and CDR2 YDEGEE. The CDR3, as DNA: TGTGCCAGCAGCTTGACGGGGTGCTCGAAACAACAAGAGACCCAGTACTTC. Protein: CASSLTGCSKQQETQYF.

The J gene is TRBJ2-7, the V gene TRBV27; the D gene is possibly TRBD1 (6 bases). The V end lost 5 bases, the J end lost 4 bases, and 12 bases lay between the germline ends. The CDR3 has 13 residues. CDR1 MNHEY and CDR2 SMNVEV come from the germline V gene (reference sequence). The CDR3 region is CASSLQGSYEQYF. As DNA, the CDR3 is TGTGCCAGCAGTCTACAGGGTAGTTACGAGCAGTACTTC.

V usage is TRBV3-1 (or the pseudogene TRBV3-2) and J usage is TRBJ2-1; no firm D call. The germline V and J ends were trimmed by 2 bases and 6 bases, with 20 bases remaining between them. In germline, CDR1 is LGHDT, CDR2 YNNKEL (reference sequence). This CDR3 spans 17 amino acids. CDR3 sequence: CASSQFLDTLASNEQFF. DNA for the CDR3: TGTGCCAGCAGCCAATTCTTAGACACCCTGGCATCCAATGAGCAGTTCTTC.

This clone occurred a few times. The chain uses TRBV19 and TRBJ1-1; a possible D gene is TRBD1 (6 bases). V was shortened by 7 bases and J by 1 base, with 13 bases between the two germline ends. This CDR3 has 14 amino acids. Germline V lookup: CDR1 LNHDA, CDR2 SQIVND (reference sequence). This chain's CDR3 is CASTHREGNTEAFF. The CDR3 region has the DNA TGTGCCAGTACCCACAGGGAAGGGAACACTGAAGCTTTCTTT.

The chain couples TRBV28 to TRBJ2-7; tentative D call: TRBD1 (6 bases). Deletions cut 5 bases from V and 3 bases from J, with 14 bases between. CDR1 and CDR2 (germline): MDHEN, SYDVKM. The CDR3 is 14 residues long. CDR3 loop: CASSVSGTNYEQYF. CDR3 in DNA: TGTGCCAGCAGTGTCTCCGGGACAAACTACGAGCAGTACTTC.

This clone was counted a few times. The chain carries TRBV2 and TRBJ1-5; D unclear. CDR1 and CDR2 (germline): SNHLY, FYNNEI. The CDR3 totals 15 residues. Trimming took 3 bases from V and 0 from J, leaving 9 bases between them. The CDR3 nucleotides are TGTGCCAGCAGTGATAGAGGATATAGCAATCAGCCCCAGCATTTT. It codes for CASSDRGYSNQPQHF.

The rearrangement uses TRBV9 and TRBJ2-1; 8 bases agree with TRBD2. CDR3 length equals 17 residues. V gave up 0 bases and J gave up 7 bases; unmatched junction bases: 12. The germline V gene has CDR1 SGDLS and CDR2 YYNGEE. This chain's CDR3 is CASSVGRAGEGLNEQFF. The CDR3 nucleotides read TGTGCCAGCAGCGTAGGGCGAGCGGGAGAAGGGCTTAATGAGCAGTTCTTC.

The chain combines TRBV12-3 or TRBV12-4 with TRBJ2-7; no definite D call. V lost 3 bases and J 4 bases, leaving 7 bases between the germline ends. The CDR3 loop spans 12 amino acids. Here the CDR3 DNA reads TGTGCCAGCAGTTTGAGAAGATACGAGCAGTACTTC. Its protein is CASSLRRYEQYF.

This clone turned up a few times. The chain employs TRBV18 and TRBJ1-6; tentatively, D is TRBD1 (6 bases). V lost 3 bases, J lost 7 bases, and 7 bases lay in between. From germline, CDR1 is KGHSH and CDR2 LQKENI. The CDR3 runs to 13 residues. The CDR3 region has the DNA TGTGCCAGCTCACCTCAGGGGAATTCACCCCTCCACTTT. Translated: CASSPQGNSPLHF.

This sequence joins TRBV5-1 and TRBJ1-3, with 9 bases lining up with TRBD1. The CDR3 sequence is 14 residues long. Trimming removed 4 bases from V and 3 bases from J; junction bases left unmatched: 2. The V gene's germline CDR1 is SGHRS and CDR2 YFSETQ. CDR3 in DNA: TGCGCCAGCAGCCGGACAGGGGATGGAAACACCATATATTTT. This encodes CASSRTGDGNTIYF.